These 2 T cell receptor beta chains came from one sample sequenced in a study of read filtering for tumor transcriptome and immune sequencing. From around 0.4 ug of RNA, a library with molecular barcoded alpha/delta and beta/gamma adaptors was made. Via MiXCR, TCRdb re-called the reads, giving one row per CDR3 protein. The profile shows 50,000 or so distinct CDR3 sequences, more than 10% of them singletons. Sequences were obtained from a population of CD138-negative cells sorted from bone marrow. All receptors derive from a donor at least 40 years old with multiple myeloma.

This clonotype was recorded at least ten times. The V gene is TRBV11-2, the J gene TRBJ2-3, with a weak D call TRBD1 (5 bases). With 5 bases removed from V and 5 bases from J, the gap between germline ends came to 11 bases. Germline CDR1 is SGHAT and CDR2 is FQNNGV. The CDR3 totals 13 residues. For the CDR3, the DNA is TGTGCCAGCAGCCTGGATCAGGGAGATACGCAGTATTTT. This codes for CASSLDQGDTQYF.

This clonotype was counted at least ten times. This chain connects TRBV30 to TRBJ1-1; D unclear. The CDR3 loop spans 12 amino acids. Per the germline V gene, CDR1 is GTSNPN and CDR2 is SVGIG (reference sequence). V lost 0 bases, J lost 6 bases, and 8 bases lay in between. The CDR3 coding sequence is TGTGCCTGGAGTGTAAGGTCTTCTGAAGCTTTCTTT. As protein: CAWSVRSSEAFF.